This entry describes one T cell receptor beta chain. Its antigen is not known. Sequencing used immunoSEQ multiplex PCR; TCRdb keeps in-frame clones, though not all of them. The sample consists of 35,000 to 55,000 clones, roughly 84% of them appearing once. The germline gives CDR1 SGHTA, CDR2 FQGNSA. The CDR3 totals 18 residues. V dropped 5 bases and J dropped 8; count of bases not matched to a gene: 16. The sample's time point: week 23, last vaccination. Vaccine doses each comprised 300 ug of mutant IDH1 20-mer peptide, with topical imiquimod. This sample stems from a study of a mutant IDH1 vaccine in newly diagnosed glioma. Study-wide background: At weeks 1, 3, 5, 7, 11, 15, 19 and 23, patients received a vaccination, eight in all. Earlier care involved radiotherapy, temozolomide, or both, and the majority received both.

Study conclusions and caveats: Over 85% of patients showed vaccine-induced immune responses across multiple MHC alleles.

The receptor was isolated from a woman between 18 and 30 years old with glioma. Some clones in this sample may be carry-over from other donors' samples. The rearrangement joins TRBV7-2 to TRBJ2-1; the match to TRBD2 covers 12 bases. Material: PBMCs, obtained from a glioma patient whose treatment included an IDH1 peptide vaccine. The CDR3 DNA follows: TGTGCCAGCAGCCCCGGACTAGCGGGACCCCATCAGGGGGATGAGCAGTTCTTC. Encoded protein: CASSPGLAGPHQGDEQFF.